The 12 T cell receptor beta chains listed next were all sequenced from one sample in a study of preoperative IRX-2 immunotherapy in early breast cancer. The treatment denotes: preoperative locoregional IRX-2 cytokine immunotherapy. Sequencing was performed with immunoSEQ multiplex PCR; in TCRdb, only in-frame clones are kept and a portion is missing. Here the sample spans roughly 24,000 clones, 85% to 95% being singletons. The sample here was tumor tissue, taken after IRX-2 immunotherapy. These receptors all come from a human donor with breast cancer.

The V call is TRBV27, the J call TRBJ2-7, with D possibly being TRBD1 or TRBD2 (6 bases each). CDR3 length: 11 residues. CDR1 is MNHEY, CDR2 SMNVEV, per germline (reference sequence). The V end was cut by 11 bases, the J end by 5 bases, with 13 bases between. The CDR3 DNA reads TGTGCCGTACAGGGACTCCACGAGCAGTACTTC. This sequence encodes CAVQGLHEQYF.

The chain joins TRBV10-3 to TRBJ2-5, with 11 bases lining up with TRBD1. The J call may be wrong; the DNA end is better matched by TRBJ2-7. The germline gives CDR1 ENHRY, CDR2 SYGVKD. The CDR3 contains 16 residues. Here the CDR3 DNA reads TGTGCCATCAGTACCGGACAGGGGGCGATCAACAACGAGCAGTACTTC. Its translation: CAISTGQGAINNEQYF.

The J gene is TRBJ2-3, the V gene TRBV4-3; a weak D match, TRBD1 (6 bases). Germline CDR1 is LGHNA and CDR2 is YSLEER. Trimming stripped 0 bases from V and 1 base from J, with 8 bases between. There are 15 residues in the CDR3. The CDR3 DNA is TGCGCCAGCAGCCAAGAATCAGGGGGCACAGATACGCAGTATTTT. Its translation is CASSQESGGTDTQYF.

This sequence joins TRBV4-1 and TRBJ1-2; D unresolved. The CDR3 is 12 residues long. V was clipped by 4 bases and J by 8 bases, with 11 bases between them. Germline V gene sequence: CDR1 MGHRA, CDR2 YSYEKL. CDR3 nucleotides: TGCGCCAGCAGCCCCGGTCGCGGGGGCTACACCTTC. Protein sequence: CASSPGRGGYTF.

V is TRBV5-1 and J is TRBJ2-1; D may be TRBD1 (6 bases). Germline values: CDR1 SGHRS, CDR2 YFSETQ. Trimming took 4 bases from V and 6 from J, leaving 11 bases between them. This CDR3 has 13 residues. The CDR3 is CASSVLQGNEQFF. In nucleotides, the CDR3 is TGCGCCAGCAGCGTCCTACAGGGCAATGAGCAGTTCTTC.

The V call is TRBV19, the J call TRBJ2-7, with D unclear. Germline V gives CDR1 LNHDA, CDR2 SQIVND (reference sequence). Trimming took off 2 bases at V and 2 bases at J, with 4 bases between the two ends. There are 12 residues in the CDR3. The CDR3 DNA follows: TGTGCCAGTAGTATAAACGCCTACGAGCAGTACTTC. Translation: CASSINAYEQYF.

DNA of the CDR3: TGTGCCAGCAGTCGGGACAGAGGAAGAGCTAACTATGGCTACACCTTC. Protein sequence: CASSRDRGRANYGYTF. The gene calls are TRBV28 and TRBJ1-2, with 7 bases identical to TRBD1. This CDR3 is built from 16 residues. Germline trimming cut 5 bases from V and 0 bases from J; bases unmatched to any gene: 9. Germline CDR1 is MDHEN and CDR2 is SYDVKM.

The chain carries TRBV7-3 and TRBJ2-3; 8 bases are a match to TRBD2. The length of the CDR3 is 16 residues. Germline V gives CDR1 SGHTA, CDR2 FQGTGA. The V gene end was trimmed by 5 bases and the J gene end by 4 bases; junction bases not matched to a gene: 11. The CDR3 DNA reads TGTGCCAGCAGCCCCTCTCTGACTAGCGCCTCAGATACGCAGTATTTT. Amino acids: CASSPSLTSASDTQYF.

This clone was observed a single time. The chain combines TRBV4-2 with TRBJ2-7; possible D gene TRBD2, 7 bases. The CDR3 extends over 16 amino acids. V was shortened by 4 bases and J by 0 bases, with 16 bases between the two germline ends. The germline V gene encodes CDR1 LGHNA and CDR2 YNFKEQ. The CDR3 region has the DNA TGTGCCAGCAGCCGAGGGGGGGGTCGTAGCTCCTACGAGCAGTACTTC. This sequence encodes CASSRGGGRSSYEQYF.

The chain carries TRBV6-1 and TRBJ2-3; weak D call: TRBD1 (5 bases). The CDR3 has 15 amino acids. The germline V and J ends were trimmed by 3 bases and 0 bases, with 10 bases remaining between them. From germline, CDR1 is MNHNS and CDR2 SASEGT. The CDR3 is CASSDQGISTDTQYF. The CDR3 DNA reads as TGTGCCAGCAGTGACCAGGGCATCAGCACAGATACGCAGTATTTT.

CDR3 in amino acids: CASSETFVLEAFF. The CDR3 nucleotides are TGTGCCAGCAGTGAGACATTTGTCCTTGAAGCTTTCTTT. The chain carries TRBV6-1 and TRBJ1-1; D gene unclear. The CDR3 has 13 residues. In germline, CDR1 is MNHNS, CDR2 SASEGT. V was cut by 3 bases and J by 7 bases, with 12 bases left in between.

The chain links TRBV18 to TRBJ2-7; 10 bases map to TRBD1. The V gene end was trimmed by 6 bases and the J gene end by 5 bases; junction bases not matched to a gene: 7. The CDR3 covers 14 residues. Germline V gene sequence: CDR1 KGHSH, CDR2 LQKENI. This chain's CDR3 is CASSLGTGEHEQYF. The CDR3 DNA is TGTGCCAGCTCGTTAGGGACAGGGGAACACGAGCAGTACTTC.